This TCR beta chain appears in the sequencing data of a study of blood T cell repertoires in COVID-19. On the study more broadly: PBMCs, B-cell-depleted T cells, or T cells were the source of the cDNA or gDNA that made up the material.

Per the original data handling: Quantification of nucleated cells was approximated via reference gene primer amplification. Some clones are missing from TCRdb's copy, which holds only in-frame ones; the method was immunoSEQ multiplex PCR. The V and J calls and clone size come from that table; D and trimming were worked out from the DNA. Of 100,000 to 150,000 clones in the sample, around four fifths were seen once. Cohort allocation depended upon clinical history that participants reported. V lost 5 bases and J 6 bases, leaving 11 bases between the germline ends. CDR1 is SGHTA, CDR2 FQGNSA, per germline. The CDR3 is 13 amino acids.

The TCR originated in a man aged 40-49 years with acute COVID-19. This chain joins TRBV7-2 and TRBJ1-5, with D tentatively TRBD1 (6 bases). The sequenced sample was PBMCs or T cells enriched from blood (not recorded which). CDR3 amino acids: CASSTGKGQPQHF. The CDR3 coding sequence is TGTGCCAGCAGCACAGGGAAAGGTCAGCCCCAGCATTTT.